This TCR beta chain stems from a study of T-cell reconstitution after alpha-beta-depleted transplantation in children (dated by TCRdb to 2016 to 2017). Background on the whole study: Using TCR repertoire profiling, the study quantitatively followed how T-cell immune reconstitution unfolded in children after TCRalphabeta/CD19-depleted allogeneic hematopoietic cell transplantation.

Regarding this clonotype: There is no known antigen for this receptor. No much larger clone exists at a distance of one base, and base qualities are not known.

V is pruned by 1 base and J by 3 bases, leaving 8 bases of the junction without a gene match. The CDR3 measures 17 amino acids from cysteine to phenylalanine. This entry keeps only the CDR3 DNA: 51 bases, framed from base 1. CDR1 and CDR2 are drawn from the germline V gene: SGHRS, YFSETQ. Library preparation used PCR. The sequencing machine was an Illumina HiSeq 2500. TCR library preparation used molecular barcoding, with unique molecular identifiers applied to normalize quantification of the TCRbeta repertoire. TCRdb trimmed public reads at Q25 via fastp, called clones via MiXCR and kept in-frame beta chains. CDR3 protein duplicates are merged, each entry listing the most common genes and DNA. Present in this sample are tens of thousands of distinct CDR3 sequences, less than 15% of which were seen just once. The ten largest clones capture 27% of the sample. Summary of the overall study and its limitations: Over the following months the frequencies of hyperexpanded clones went down, and after one year T-cell counts and TCRbeta diversity were mostly credited to newly produced T cells. About two months after transplant, the apparently early recovery of alphabetaT-cell counts reportedly depended on just several hundred clones that had expanded rapidly and came from non-depleted graft cells. The high TCRbeta diversity at day 60 in some patients was ascribed to recipient T cells and intrathymic progenitors that had survived conditioning.

What the treatment or condition label conveys for this sample: allogeneic hematopoietic cell transplantation with graft depleted of TCRalphabeta T cells and CD19 B cells. The transplant recipients were children given TCRalphabeta/CD19-depleted allogeneic hematopoietic cell grafts. The receptor was isolated from a male patient aged 2 to 9 who had a stem cell transplant for acute lymphoblastic leukemia, so the T cells may come from the graft donor. This sequence uses TRBV5-1 and TRBJ1-5, with 9 central nucleotides matching TRBD1. Sequencing was performed on PBMCs, mostly from graft donor cells, taken 180 days after TCRalphabeta/CD19-depleted stem cell transplant. Here the CDR3 is given as CASSLIRDREYNQPQHF. Read as DNA, the sequence is TGCGCCAGCAGCTTGATCCGGGACAGGGAATACAATCAGCCCCAGCATTTT.